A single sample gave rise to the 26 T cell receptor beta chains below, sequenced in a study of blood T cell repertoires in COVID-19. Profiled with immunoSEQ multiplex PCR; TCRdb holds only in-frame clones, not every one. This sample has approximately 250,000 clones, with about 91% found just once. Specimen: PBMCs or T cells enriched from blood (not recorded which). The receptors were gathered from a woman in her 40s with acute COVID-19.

CDR3 nucleotide sequence: TGTGCCACCAGTGATACCCCCGGGGGATCCTACAATGAGCAGTTCTTC. The encoded protein is CATSDTPGGSYNEQFF. The chain links TRBV24-1 to TRBJ2-1; weak D call: TRBD2 (6 bases). CDR1 is KGHDR and CDR2 is SFDVKD in the germline V gene. The CDR3 spans 16 residues. V shed 3 bases and J shed 1 base, with 12 bases lying between them.

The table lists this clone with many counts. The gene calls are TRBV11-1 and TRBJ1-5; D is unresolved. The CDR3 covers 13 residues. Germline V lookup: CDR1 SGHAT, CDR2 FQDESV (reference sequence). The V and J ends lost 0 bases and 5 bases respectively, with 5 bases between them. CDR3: CASSLAEDQPQHF. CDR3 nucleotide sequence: TGTGCCAGCAGCTTAGCCGAGGATCAGCCCCAGCATTTT.

For the CDR3, the DNA is TGCGCCAGCAGCTTGGGAGTATCTGGAAACACCATATATTTT. Protein sequence: CASSLGVSGNTIYF. J is TRBJ1-3 and V is TRBV5-1; D not resolved. Trimming cost V 0 bases and J 1 base, with 5 bases left between them. CDR3 length: 14 residues. Per germline, CDR1 SGHRS and CDR2 YFSETQ.

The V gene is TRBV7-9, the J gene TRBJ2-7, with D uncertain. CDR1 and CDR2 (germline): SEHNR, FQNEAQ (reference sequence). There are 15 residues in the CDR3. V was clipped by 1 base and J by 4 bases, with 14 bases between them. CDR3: CASSLGGGTRYEQYV. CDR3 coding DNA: TGTGCCAGCAGCTTAGGCGGCGGAACCCGTTACGAGCAGTACGTC.

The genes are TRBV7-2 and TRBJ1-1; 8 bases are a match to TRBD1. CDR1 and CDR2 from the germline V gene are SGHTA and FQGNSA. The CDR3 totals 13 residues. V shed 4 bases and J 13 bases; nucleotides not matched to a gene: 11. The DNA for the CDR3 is TGTGCCAGCAGCTCCCAGGACAGGGCCATGATTTTCTTT. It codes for CASSSQDRAMIFF.

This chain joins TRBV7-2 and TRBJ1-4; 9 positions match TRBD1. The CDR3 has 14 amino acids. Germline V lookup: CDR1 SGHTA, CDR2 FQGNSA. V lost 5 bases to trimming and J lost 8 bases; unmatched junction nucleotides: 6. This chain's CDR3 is CASSVDRGREKLFF. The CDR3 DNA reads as TGTGCCAGCAGCGTTGACAGGGGGAGAGAAAAACTGTTTTTT. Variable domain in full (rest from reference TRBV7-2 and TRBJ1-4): GAGVSQSPSNKVTEKGKDVELRCDPISGHTALYWYRQSLGQGLEFLIYFQGNSAPDKSGLPSDRFSAERTGGSVSTLTIQRTQQEDSAVYLCASSVDRGREKLFFGSGTQLSVL.

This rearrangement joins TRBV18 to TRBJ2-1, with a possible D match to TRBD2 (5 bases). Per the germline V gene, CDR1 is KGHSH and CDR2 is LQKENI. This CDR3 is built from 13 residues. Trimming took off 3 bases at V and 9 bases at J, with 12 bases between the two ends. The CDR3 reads CASSPRASGEQFF. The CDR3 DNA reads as TGTGCCAGCTCACCGCGGGCATCGGGTGAGCAGTTCTTC.

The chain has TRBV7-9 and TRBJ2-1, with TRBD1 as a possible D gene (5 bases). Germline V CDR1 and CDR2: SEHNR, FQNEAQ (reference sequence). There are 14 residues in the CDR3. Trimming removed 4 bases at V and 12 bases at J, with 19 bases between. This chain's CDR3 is CASSSDQGIKRQFF. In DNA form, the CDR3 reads TGTGCCAGCAGCTCAGACCAGGGTATCAAGAGGCAGTTCTTC.

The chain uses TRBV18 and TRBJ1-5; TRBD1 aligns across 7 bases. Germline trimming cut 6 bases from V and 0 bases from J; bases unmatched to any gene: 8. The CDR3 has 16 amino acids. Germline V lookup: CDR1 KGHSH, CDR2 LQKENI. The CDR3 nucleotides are TGTGCCAGCTCCCTTGACAGGGTCTATAGCAATCAGCCCCAGCATTTT. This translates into CASSLDRVYSNQPQHF.

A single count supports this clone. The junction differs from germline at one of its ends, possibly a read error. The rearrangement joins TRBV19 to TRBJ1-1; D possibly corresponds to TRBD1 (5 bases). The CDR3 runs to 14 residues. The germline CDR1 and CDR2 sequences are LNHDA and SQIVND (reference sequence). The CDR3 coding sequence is TGTGCCAGTAGCTGGACAAGAAAGAACGCTGAAGCTTTCTTT. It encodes CASSWTRKNAEAFF.

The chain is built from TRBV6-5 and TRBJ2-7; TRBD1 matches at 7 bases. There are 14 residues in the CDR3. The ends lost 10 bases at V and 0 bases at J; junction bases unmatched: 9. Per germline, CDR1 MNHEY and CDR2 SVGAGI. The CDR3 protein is CATSRDSHSYEQYV. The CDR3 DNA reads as TGTGCCACATCCAGGGACAGTCACTCCTACGAGCAGTACGTC.

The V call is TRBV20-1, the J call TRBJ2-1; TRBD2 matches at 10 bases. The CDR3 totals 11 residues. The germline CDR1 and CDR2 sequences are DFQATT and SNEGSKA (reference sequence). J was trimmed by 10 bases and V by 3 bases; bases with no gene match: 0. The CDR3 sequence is CSARGLAEQFF. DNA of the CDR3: TGCAGTGCTAGGGGACTAGCGGAGCAGTTCTTC.

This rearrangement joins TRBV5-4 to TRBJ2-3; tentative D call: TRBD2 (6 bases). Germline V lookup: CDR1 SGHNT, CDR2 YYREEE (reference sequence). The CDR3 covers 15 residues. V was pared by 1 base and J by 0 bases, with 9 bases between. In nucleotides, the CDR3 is TGTGCCAGCAGCTTGCCGGGAGCGAGCACAGATACGCAGTATTTT. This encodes CASSLPGASTDTQYF.

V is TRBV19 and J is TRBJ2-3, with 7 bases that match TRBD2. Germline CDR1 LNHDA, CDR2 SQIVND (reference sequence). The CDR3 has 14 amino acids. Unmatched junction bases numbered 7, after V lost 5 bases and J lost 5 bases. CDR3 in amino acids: CASSRREEGDTQYF. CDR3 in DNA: TGTGCCAGTAGTCGTCGGGAGGAGGGAGATACGCAGTATTTT.

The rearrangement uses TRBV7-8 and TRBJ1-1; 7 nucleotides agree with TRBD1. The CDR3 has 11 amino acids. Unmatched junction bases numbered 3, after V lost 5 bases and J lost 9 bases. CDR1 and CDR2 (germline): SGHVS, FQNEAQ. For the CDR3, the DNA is TGTGCCAGCAGCCCAAGGGGGCAAGCTTTCTTT. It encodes CASSPRGQAFF. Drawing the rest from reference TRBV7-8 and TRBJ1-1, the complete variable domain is GAGVSQSPRYKVAKRGQDVALRCDPISGHVSLFWYQQALGQGPEFLTYFQNEAQLDKSGLPSDRFFAERPEGSVSTLKIQRTQQEDSAVYLCASSPRGQAFFGQGTRLTVV.

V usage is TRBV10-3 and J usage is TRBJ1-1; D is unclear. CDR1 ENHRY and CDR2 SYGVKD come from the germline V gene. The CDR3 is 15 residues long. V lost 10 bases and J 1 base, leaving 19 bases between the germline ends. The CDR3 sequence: CATLGEWIANTEAFF. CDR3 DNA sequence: TGTGCCACCCTCGGGGAATGGATAGCGAACACTGAAGCTTTCTTT.

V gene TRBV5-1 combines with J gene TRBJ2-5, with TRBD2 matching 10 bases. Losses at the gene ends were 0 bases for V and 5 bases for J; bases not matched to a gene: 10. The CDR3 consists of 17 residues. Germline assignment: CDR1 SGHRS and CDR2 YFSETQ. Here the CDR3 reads CASSLGVAGGPEETQYF. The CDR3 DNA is TGCGCCAGCAGCTTGGGAGTAGCGGGAGGCCCAGAGGAGACCCAGTACTTC.

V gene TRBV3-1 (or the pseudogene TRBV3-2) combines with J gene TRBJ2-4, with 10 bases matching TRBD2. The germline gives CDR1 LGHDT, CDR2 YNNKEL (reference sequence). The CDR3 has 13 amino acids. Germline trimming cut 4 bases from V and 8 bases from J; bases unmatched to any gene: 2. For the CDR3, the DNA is TGTGCCAGCAGCCCTAGCGGGAGTGACATTCAGTACTTC. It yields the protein CASSPSGSDIQYF.

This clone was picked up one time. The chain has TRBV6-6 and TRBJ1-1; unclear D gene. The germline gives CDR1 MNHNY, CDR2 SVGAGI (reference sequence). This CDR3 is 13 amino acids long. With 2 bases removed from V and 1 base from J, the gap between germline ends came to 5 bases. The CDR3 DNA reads TGTGCCAGCAGTTACCTTCGGAACACTGAAGCTTTCTTT. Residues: CASSYLRNTEAFF.

CDR3 coding DNA: TGCGCCAGCAGCTCAATTACCCAGGACAATGAGCAGTTCTTC. This codes for CASSSITQDNEQFF. The genes are TRBV4-1 and TRBJ2-1; D is unclear. Looked up from germline, CDR1 is MGHRA and CDR2 is YSYEKL. The CDR3 has 14 amino acids. Trimming took 5 bases from V and 5 from J, leaving 13 bases between them.

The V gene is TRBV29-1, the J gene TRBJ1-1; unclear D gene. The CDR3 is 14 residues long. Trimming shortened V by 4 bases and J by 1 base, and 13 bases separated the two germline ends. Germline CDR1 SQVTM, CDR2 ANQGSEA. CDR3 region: CSVARRVANTEAFF. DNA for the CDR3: TGCAGCGTTGCCCGGAGGGTTGCGAACACTGAAGCTTTCTTT.

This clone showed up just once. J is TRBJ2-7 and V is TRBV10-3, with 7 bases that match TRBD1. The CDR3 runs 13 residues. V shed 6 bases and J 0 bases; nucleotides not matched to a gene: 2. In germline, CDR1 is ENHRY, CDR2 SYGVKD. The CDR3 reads CAIRTGRSYEQYF. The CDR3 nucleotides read TGTGCCATCAGGACAGGGCGCTCCTACGAGCAGTACTTC.

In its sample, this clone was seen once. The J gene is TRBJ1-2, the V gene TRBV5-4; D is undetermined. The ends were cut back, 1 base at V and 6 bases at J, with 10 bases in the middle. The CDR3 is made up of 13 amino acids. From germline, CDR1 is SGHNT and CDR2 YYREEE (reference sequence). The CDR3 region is CASSLWGGHGYTF. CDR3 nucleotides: TGTGCCAGCAGCTTGTGGGGAGGGCATGGCTACACCTTC.

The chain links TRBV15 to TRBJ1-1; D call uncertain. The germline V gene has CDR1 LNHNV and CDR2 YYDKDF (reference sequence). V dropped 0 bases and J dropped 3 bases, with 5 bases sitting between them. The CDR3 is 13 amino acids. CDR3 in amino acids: CATSRDPDTEAFF. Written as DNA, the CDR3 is TGTGCCACCAGCAGAGATCCGGACACTGAAGCTTTCTTT.

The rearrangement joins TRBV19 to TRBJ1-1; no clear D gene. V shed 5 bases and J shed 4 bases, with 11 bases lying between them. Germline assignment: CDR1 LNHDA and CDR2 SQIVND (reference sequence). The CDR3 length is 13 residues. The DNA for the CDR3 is TGTGCCAGTAGTTCGGTACCGGGCACTGAAGCTTTCTTT. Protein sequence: CASSSVPGTEAFF.

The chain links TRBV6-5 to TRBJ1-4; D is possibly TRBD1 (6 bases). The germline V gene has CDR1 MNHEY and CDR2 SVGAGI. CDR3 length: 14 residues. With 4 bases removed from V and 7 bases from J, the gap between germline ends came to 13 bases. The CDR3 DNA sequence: TGTGCCAGCAGTTTAACAGGGTTGGCTGAAAAACTGTTTTTT. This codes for CASSLTGLAEKLFF.